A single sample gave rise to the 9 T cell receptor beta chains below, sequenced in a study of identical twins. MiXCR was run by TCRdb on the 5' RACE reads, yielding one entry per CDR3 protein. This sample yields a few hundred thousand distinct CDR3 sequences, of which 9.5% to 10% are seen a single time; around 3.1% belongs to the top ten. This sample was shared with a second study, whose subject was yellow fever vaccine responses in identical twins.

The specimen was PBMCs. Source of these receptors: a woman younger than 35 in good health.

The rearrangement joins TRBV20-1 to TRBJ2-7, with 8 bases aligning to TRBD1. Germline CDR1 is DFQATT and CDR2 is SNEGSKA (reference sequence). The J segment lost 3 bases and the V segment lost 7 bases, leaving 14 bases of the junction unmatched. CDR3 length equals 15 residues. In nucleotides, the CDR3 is TGCAGTGGCAGACCAGGACAGGGAGTTCACTACGAGCAGTACTTC. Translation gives CSGRPGQGVHYEQYF.

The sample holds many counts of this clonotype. The CDR3 spells CASTLDRAGNEQYF. The CDR3 DNA reads as TGCGCCAGCACACTGGACAGGGCGGGGAACGAGCAGTACTTC. The V gene is TRBV5-1, the J gene TRBJ2-7; 8 nucleotides line up with TRBD1. The CDR3 runs 14 residues. The V and J ends lost 6 bases and 5 bases, in that order; junction bases with no gene match: 10. Germline V CDR1 and CDR2: SGHRS, YFSETQ. The whole variable domain, filled in from reference TRBV5-1 and TRBJ2-7, reads KAGVTQTPRYLIKTRGQQVTLSCSPISGHRSVSWYQQTPGQGLQFLFEYFSETQRNKGNFPGRFSGRQFSNSRSEMNVSTLELGDSALYLCASTLDRAGNEQYFGPGTRLTVT.

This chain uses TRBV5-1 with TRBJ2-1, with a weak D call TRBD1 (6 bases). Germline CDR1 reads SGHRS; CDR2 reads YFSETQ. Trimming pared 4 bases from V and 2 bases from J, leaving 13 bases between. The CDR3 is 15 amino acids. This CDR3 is CASSDQGYAYNEQFF. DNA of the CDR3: TGCGCCAGCAGCGACCAGGGGTATGCCTACAATGAGCAGTTCTTC.

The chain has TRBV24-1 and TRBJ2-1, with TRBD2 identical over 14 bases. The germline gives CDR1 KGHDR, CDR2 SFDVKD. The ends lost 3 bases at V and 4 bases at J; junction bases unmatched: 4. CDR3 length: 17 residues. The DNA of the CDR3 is TGTGCCACCAGTGATGTGAGACTAGCGGGAGGGTACAATGAGCAGTTCTTC. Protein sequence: CATSDVRLAGGYNEQFF.

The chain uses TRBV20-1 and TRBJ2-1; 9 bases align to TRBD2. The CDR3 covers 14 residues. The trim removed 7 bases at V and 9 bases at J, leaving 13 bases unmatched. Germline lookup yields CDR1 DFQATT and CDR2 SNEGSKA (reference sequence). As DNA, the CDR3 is TGCAGTGAAGTTCTAGCGGGGCTCGAAGGTGAGCAGTTCTTC. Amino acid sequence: CSEVLAGLEGEQFF.

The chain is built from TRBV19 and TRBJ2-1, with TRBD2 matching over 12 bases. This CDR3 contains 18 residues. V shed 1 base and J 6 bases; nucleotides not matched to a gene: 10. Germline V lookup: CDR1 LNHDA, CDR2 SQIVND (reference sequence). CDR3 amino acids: CASSIAPLAGGHTNEQFF. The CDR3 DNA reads TGTGCCAGTAGTATAGCCCCACTAGCGGGGGGCCACACCAATGAGCAGTTCTTC.

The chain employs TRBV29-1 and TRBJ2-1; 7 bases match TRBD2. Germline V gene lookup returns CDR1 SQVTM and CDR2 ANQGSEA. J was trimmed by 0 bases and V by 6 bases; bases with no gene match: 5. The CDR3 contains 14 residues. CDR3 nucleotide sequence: TGCAGCGTACGCCGCGGGAGCTCCTACAATGAGCAGTTCTTC. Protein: CSVRRGSSYNEQFF.

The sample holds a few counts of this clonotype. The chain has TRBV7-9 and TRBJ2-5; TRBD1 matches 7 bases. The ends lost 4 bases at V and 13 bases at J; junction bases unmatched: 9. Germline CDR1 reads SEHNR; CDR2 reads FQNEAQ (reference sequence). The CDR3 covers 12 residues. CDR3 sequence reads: CASSSARGLLYF. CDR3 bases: TGTGCCAGCAGCTCGGCGAGGGGGCTGTTGTACTTC.

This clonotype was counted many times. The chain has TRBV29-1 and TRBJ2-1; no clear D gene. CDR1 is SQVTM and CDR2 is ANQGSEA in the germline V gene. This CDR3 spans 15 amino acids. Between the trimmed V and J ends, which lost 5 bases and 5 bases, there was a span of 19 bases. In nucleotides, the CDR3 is TGCAGCGTTCCCGCTAGAGCTTCCTTTAACAATGAGCAGTTCTTC. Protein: CSVPARASFNNEQFF.